This T cell receptor beta chain was observed in a study of sequential checkpoint blockade in melanoma. In germline, CDR1 is LNHDA, CDR2 SQIVND (reference sequence). This CDR3 has 15 residues. Trimming left V 1 base short and J 1 base short, with 10 bases between. Treatment of the sample: randomized to nivolumab then ipilimumab (arm A) or the reverse (arm B). None of the patients previously received DNA-damaging chemotherapy. Clones were read by immunoSEQ multiplex PCR, and TCRdb kept only the in-frame ones, dropping some. The data contain about 13,000 clones, approximately 78% of them singletons. The J gene is TRBJ2-5, the V gene TRBV19, with a tentative D call TRBD2 (7 bases). The clonotype originates from a human donor with melanoma. The sequenced sample was CD8+ T cells sorted from blood (inferred from file names), obtained from a patient given nivolumab and ipilimumab in sequence. Here the CDR3 DNA reads TGTGCCAGTAGTATAGCCGGGGGGCCCCAAGAGACCCAGTACTTC. Translation gives CASSIAGGPQETQYF.